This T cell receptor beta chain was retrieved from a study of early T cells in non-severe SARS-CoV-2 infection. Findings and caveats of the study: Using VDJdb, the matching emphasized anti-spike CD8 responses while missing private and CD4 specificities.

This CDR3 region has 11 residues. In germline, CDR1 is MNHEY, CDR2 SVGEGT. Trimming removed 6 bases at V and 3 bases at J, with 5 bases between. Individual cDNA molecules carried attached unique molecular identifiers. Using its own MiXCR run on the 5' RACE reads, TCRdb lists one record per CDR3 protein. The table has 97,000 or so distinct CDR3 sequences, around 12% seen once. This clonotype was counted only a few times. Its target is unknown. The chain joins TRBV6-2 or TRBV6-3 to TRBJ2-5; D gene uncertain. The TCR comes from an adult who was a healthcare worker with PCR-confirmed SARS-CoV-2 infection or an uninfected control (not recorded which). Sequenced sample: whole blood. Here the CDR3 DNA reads TGTGCCAGCAGCAACAAAGAGACCCAGTACTTC. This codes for CASSNKETQYF.